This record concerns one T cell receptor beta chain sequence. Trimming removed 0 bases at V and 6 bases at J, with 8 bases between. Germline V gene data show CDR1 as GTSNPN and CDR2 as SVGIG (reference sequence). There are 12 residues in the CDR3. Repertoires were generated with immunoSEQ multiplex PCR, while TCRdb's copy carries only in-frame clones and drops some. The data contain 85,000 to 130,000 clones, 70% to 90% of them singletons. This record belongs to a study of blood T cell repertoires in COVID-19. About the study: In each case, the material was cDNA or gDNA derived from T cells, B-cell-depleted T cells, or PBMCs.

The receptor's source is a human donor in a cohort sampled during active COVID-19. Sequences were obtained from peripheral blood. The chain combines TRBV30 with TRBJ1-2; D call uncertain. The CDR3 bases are TGTGCCTGGAGTGTCCAGGCGCATGGCTACACCTTC. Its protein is CAWSVQAHGYTF.